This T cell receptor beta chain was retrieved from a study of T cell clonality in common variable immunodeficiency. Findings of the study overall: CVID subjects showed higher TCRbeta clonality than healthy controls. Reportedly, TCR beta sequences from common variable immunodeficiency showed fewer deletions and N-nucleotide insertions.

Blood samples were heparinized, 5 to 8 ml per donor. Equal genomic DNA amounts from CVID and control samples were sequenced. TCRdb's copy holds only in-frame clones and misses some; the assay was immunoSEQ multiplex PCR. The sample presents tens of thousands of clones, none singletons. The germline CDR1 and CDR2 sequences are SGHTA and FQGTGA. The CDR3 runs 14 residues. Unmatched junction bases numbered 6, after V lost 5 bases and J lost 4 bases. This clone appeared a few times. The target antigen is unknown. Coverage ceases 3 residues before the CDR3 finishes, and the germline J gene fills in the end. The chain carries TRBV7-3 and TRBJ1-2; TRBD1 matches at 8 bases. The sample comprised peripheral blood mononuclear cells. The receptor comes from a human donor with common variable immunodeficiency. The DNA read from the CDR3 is TGTGCCAGCAGCCGAACAGGGGGGGCCTATGGC. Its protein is CASSRTGGAYG. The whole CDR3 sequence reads CASSRTGGAYGYTF.